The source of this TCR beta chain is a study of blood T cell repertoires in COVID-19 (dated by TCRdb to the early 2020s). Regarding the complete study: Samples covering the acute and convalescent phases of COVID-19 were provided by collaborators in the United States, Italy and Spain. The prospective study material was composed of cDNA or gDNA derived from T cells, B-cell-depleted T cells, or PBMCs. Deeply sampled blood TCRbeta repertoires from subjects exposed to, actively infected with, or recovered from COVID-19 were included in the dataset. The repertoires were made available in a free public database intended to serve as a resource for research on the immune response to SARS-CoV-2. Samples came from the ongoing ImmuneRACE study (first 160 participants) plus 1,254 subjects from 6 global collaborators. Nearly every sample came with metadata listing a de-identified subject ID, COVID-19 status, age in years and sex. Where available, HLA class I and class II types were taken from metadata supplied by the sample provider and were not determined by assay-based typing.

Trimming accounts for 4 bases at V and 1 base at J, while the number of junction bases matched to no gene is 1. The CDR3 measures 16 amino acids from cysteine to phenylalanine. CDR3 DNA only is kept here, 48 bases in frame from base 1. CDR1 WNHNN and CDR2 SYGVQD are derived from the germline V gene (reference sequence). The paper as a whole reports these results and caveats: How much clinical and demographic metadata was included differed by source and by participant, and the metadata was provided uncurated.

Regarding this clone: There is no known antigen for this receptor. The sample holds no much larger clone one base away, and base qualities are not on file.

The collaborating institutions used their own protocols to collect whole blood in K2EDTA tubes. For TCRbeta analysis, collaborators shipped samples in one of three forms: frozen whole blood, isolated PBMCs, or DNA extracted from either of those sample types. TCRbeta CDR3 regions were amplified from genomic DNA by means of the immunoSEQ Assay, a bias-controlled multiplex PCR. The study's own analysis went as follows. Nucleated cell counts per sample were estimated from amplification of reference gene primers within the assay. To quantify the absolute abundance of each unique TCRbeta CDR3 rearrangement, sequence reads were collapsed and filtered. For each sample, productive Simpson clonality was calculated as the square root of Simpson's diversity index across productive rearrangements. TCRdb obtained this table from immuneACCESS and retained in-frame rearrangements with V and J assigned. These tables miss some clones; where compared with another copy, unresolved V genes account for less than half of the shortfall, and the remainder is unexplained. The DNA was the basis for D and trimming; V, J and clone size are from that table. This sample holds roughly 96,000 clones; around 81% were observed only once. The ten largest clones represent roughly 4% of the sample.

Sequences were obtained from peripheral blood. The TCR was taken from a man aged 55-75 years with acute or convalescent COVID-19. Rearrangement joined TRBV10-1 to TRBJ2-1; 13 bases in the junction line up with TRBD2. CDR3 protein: CASSGLAGGSYNEQFF. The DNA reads TGCGCCAGCAGTGGACTAGCGGGAGGATCCTACAATGAGCAGTTCTTC.